The rows below give T cell receptor beta chains drawn from one sample of a study of vaccination and CD4 T cells after COVID-19. TCRdb passed the PCR reads through MiXCR, listing each CDR3 protein once. The profile covers more than 15,000 distinct CDR3 sequences, with over 45% appearing a single time and 20% to 25% taken by the ten largest. The antigens these receptors bind are not known. The specimen comprised CD4+ T cells from blood, cultured in vitro, sampled about 7 months after SARS-CoV-2 vaccination. Receptors were obtained from a human donor who had recovered from COVID-19. The CDR3 runs from the conserved cysteine through the conserved F or W. Fields, in order: V gene, D gene, clone size, J gene, CDR3 DNA, CDR3 protein. The D gene is left open where the match is weak. Clone sizes are given selectively: once, few, many, or a class where the clone is expanded.

TRBV6-1	TRBD1	few	TRBJ2-7	TGTGCCAGCAGCCGTACCGGGACAGGGGCCTACGAGCAGTACTTC	CASSRTGTGAYEQYF
TRBV25-1	NA	NA	TRBJ1-2	TGTGCCAGCAGTGAAGCCGGGACTGACTATGGCTACACCTTC	CASSEAGTDYGYTF
TRBV12-3/TRBV12-4	NA	NA	TRBJ2-5	TGTGCCAGCAGTCTGACCCAAGAGACCCAGTACTTC	CASSLTQETQYF
TRBV6-4	NA	NA	TRBJ2-5	TGTGCCAGCAGCAGGGACTTATGGGAGACCCAGTACTTC	CASSRDLWETQYF
TRBV2	NA	NA	TRBJ1-2	TGTGCCAGCAGTAGGAGCGGGGTCGGCTACACCTTC	CASSRSGVGYTF
TRBV11-3	TRBD2	NA	TRBJ2-5	TGTGCCAGCAGTCAAAAAGTCGGACTAGCGGGAAAAGAGACCCAGTACTTC	CASSQKVGLAGKETQYF
TRBV20-1	NA	NA	TRBJ2-5	TGCAGTGCTAGGGGAGGGGGGCGGGGTCAAGAGACCCAGTACTTC	CSARGGGRGQETQYF
TRBV24-1	NA	NA	TRBJ2-5	TGTGCCACCAGTCCGGATTTAGAAGAGACCCAGTACTTC	CATSPDLEETQYF
TRBV5-4	NA	NA	TRBJ2-5	TGTGCCAGCAGCCGGACAGCGACAAACCAAGAGACCCAGTACTTC	CASSRTATNQETQYF
TRBV20-1	TRBD2	NA	TRBJ2-7	TGCAGTGCTCCCACTAGCGGGAGTAACGAGCAGTACTTC	CSAPTSGSNEQYF
TRBV11-3	NA	NA	TRBJ2-1	TGTGCCAGCAGCCAGACTAGTTCTGGTCCGTTCTTC	CASSQTSSGPFF
TRBV20-1	TRBD1	NA	TRBJ2-5	TGCAGTGCTACCGGGACAGGGGTCGGAGAGACCCAGTACTTC	CSATGTGVGETQYF
TRBV7-7	NA	few	TRBJ2-7	TGTGCTAGCAGCCGACATAGCGGCTACGAGCAGTACTTC	CASSRHSGYEQYF
TRBV20-1	TRBD1	NA	TRBJ2-5	TGCAGTGCTTGGGGTTCCGGGGACAGGGAGACCCAGTACTTC	CSAWGSGDRETQYF
TRBV12-3/TRBV12-4	NA	NA	TRBJ2-7	TGTGCCAGCAAGGGACAGGGTTTAGCGGGAGAGCAGTACTTC	CASKGQGLAGEQYF
TRBV20-1	TRBD1	NA	TRBJ1-2	TGCAGTGCCAGCGGACAGGGATATGGCTACACCTTC	CSASGQGYGYTF
TRBV5-5	NA	NA	TRBJ1-5	TGTGCCAGCAGCTTTATGGGAGATGATCAGCCCCAGCATTTT	CASSFMGDDQPQHF
TRBV7-6	TRBD2	NA	TRBJ2-3	TGTGCCAGCAGCCCAAGGACTAGCGGCAGGACTTACACAGATACGCAGTATTTT	CASSPRTSGRTYTDTQYF
TRBV20-1	NA	NA	TRBJ1-1	TGCAGTGCTAGAAGCCTACTGAACACTGAAGCTTTCTTT	CSARSLLNTEAFF
TRBV4-2	NA	NA	TRBJ2-7	TGTGCCAGCAGCCAAGCTCCCGGTAGGGTCGAGCAGTACTTC	CASSQAPGRVEQYF
TRBV19	NA	few	TRBJ2-5	TGTGCCAGTAGTATAGCGGGGGGCCTGGGAGAGACCCAGTACTTC	CASSIAGGLGETQYF
TRBV10-3	NA	few	TRBJ2-3	TGTGCCATCAGTGAGTTCTTGCAGGCAACCCTTACTACGCAGTATTTT	CAISEFLQATLTTQYF
TRBV7-8	TRBD2	few	TRBJ2-7	TGTGCCAGCAGCCCAGTGGGGACTAGCTACGAGCAGTACTTC	CASSPVGTSYEQYF
TRBV5-1	TRBD1	NA	TRBJ2-7	TGCGCCAGCAGCACCCGGACAGGGCGGTACGAGCAGTACTTC	CASSTRTGRYEQYF
TRBV6-1	TRBD2	NA	TRBJ2-1	TGTGCCAGCAGTCCCTACGGGACTACACACAATGAGCAGTTCTTC	CASSPYGTTHNEQFF
TRBV5-1	TRBD1	NA	TRBJ2-5	TGCGCCAGCAGCCACGGGACAGACCAAGAGACCCAGTACTTC	CASSHGTDQETQYF
TRBV11-3	TRBD1	NA	TRBJ2-3	TGTGCGAGCAGCGAGGAAGGGACAGGGGTCACAGATACGCAGTATTTT	CASSEEGTGVTDTQYF
TRBV19	TRBD2	NA	TRBJ2-2	TGTGCCAGTAGTCGACTAGCGGGAATAGCCGGGGAGCTGTTTTTT	CASSRLAGIAGELFF
TRBV27	NA	NA	TRBJ2-2	TGTGCCAGCAGCCGGGAGAGGGTGACCGGGGAGCTGTTTTTT	CASSRERVTGELFF
TRBV5-1	TRBD2	NA	TRBJ2-5	TGCGCCAGCAGCCACAGACGAGCGGGGGGGGAAGAGACCCAGTACTTC	CASSHRRAGGEETQYF
TRBV20-1	NA	NA	TRBJ2-4	TGCAGTGCTAGAGTAGACCCCGCCAAAAACATTCAGTACTTC	CSARVDPAKNIQYF
TRBV10-1	NA	NA	TRBJ1-6	TGCGCCAGCACACCGTATAAGATCTATTCACCCCTCCACTTT	CASTPYKIYSPLHF
TRBV2	TRBD1	once	TRBJ1-1	TGTGCCAGCAGGGACAGGTTCATGAACACTGAAGCTTTCTTT	CASRDRFMNTEAFF
TRBV6-1	NA	NA	TRBJ2-1	TGTGCCAGCAAAAGTGGGGGATGGAATGAGCAGTTCTTC	CASKSGGWNEQFF
TRBV5-1	NA	NA	TRBJ2-5	TGCGCCAGCAGCATAGGCCCCGTGGAGACCCAGTACTTC	CASSIGPVETQYF
TRBV29-1	NA	few	TRBJ2-5	TGCAGCGTTGGGTCAAGGGGTGGGGAGACCCAGTACTTC	CSVGSRGGETQYF
TRBV20-1	NA	NA	TRBJ1-1	TGCAGTGCCCGGGGTCCCCTACTGAACACTGAAGCTTTCTTT	CSARGPLLNTEAFF
TRBV20-1	TRBD2	NA	TRBJ2-7	TGCAGTGCTAGTTCTTCGGGACTAGCTTTCTACGAGCAGTACTTC	CSASSSGLAFYEQYF
TRBV20-1	NA	few	TRBJ1-2	TGCAGTGCTAGGGATCACAGGGCCCAATGGAAAGGCTACACCTTC	CSARDHRAQWKGYTF
TRBV2	NA	NA	TRBJ1-2	TGTGCCAGCAGTGCGGGGACGAATGGGTTGGGCTACACCTTC	CASSAGTNGLGYTF